This record covers a single TCR beta chain. Its antigen is not identified. TCRdb's table, derived via immunoSEQ multiplex PCR, lists solely in-frame clones and lacks some. There are about 2.4 million clones in the sample; just over 90% occur only once, and roughly 0.13% lies in the top ten. These data originate in a study of shared clonotypes between healthy human individuals. Across the whole study: Each donor's CD8 memory used one plate, CD8 naive two, each CD4 subset three.

Study conclusions and caveats: The authors sampled blood alone, and tissue repertoires likely differ. Donor scarcity curtailed the genetic and exposure-history diversity represented herein.

With V trimmed by 5 bases and J by 12 bases, 9 bases remained unmatched. This CDR3 region has 12 residues. CDR1 and CDR2 (germline): MNHNY, SVGAGI (reference sequence). The source is a man aged 18 to 29 in good health. The chain links TRBV6-6 to TRBJ1-2; 7 bases fit TRBD1. Sequencing input: naive CD4+ T cells sorted from blood. Subset denoted: CD45RA+ positively selected. The CDR3 region is CASSAPTGANTF. The CDR3, as DNA: TGTGCCAGCAGTGCCCCAACAGGGGCGAACACCTTC.